This T cell receptor beta chain was captured in a study of blood T cell repertoires in COVID-19. Whole-study context: Samples representing acute and convalescent COVID-19 were sourced from the United States, Italy and Spain. Sources were T cells, B-cell-depleted T cells, or PBMCs; the material itself was cDNA or gDNA.

Germline V lookup: CDR1 SNHLY, CDR2 FYNNEI. Trimming removed 4 bases at V and 3 bases at J, with 3 bases between. The CDR3 has 11 residues. Authors' data handling: Researchers report that nucleated cell counts were estimated from reference gene primer amplification. Libraries were prepared by immunoSEQ multiplex PCR; TCRdb keeps only in-frame clonotypes and omits some of them. That table is the source of V, J and clone size, and D and trimming were worked out from the DNA. Among about 11,000 clones listed, 60% to 80% were seen once. During active infection, Seattle patients enrolled and were then monitored through disease.

This clonotype originated in a man aged 60-69 years with COVID-19, enrolled during active disease. Sequenced: peripheral blood. V gene TRBV2 combines with J gene TRBJ1-2; D call uncertain. DNA for the CDR3: TGTGCCAGCAGTGGCGACTATGGCTACACCTTC. Amino acid sequence: CASSGDYGYTF.